Listed below are T cell receptor beta chains from one sample, sequenced in a study of Tregs in tolerant kidney transplant recipients. Method: immunoSEQ multiplex PCR; TCRdb's copy keeps in-frame clones and lacks some. The data contain some 55,000 clones, around four fifths of them singletons. The sequenced sample consisted of CD4+ T cells from blood. All receptors come from a human donor in good health. Both conserved end residues are part of each CDR3. D genes are given only for firm matches. Size is stated for part of the rows, as once, few or many counts, or as a class when the clone is expanded.

V gene	D gene	CDR3 length	clone size	J gene	CDR3 DNA	CDR3 protein
TRBV7-3	TRBD2	18	.	TRBJ2-3	TGTGCCAGCAGCCCTCAGGGTAGACTAGCGGGAGCTCCAGATACGCAGTATTTT	CASSPQGRLAGAPDTQYF
TRBV6-5	.	14	.	TRBJ2-7	TGTGCCAGCAGCGCGGGACTCGCCTCCTACGAGCAGTACTTC	CASSAGLASYEQYF
TRBV27	.	14	.	TRBJ2-3	TGTGCCAGCAGTCGGACCGCAAGCACAGATACGCAGTATTTT	CASSRTASTDTQYF
TRBV30	.	11	.	TRBJ2-1	TGTGCCTGGGATGGGGGGCATGAGCAGTTCTTC	CAWDGGHEQFF
TRBV15	.	15	.	TRBJ2-7	TGTGCCACCAGCAGAGCCATCAGGCCGGCGAGGGAGCAGTACTTC	CATSRAIRPAREQYF
TRBV5-6	TRBD1	15	few	TRBJ2-5	TGTGCCAGCAGCTTGGTGACAGGGGGCTACGAGACCCAGTACTTC	CASSLVTGGYETQYF
TRBV11-3	TRBD1	14	.	TRBJ2-5	TGTGCCAGCGCAAACCACCGGGACAGTTCGGCCCAGTACTTC	CASANHRDSSAQYF
TRBV30	.	14	.	TRBJ1-1	TGTGCCTGGAGTGTAGGGGTGATGAACACTGAAGCTTTCTTT	CAWSVGVMNTEAFF
TRBV5-1	TRBD2	17	once	TRBJ2-3	TGCGCCAGCAGCTTGGAAAGACTAGCGGGAGTCCCAGATACGCAGTATTTT	CASSLERLAGVPDTQYF
TRBV7-2	TRBD1	15	.	TRBJ1-4	TGTGCCAGCAGCTTAGAGGGGGCCTCTAATGAAAAACTGTTTTTT	CASSLEGASNEKLFF
TRBV5-4	.	13	.	TRBJ1-1	TGTGCCAGCAGCCCCCCGGGTTCCACTGAAGCTTTCTTT	CASSPPGSTEAFF
TRBV25-1	.	16	.	TRBJ2-6	TGTGCCAGCAGTGAATATAAGGGCTCCGGGGCCAACGTCCTGACTTTC	CASSEYKGSGANVLTF
TRBV4-1	.	16	.	TRBJ2-3	TGCGCCAGCAGCCAAGATCCCCCAGGGCGCACAGATACGCAGTATTTT	CASSQDPPGRTDTQYF
TRBV7-9	.	12	.	TRBJ1-6	TGTGCCAGCAGCCGGGGGATCTCACCCCTCCACTTT	CASSRGISPLHF
TRBV19	TRBD2	17	.	TRBJ2-1	TGTGCCAGTAGTATTCGCCCCCTAGCGGGTTCCTACAATGAGCAGTTCTTC	CASSIRPLAGSYNEQFF
TRBV28	TRBD2	15	.	TRBJ2-3	TGTGCCAGCAGCCGCCTAGCGGGAGTCTACGATACGCAGTATTTT	CASSRLAGVYDTQYF
TRBV2	.	11	few	TRBJ2-7	TGTGCCAGCAGTGTTGACCGGAAGCAGTACTTC	CASSVDRKQYF
TRBV18	TRBD1	15	.	TRBJ1-3	TGTGCCAGCTCACCACCGAGTAGGGGGCAAAACACCATATATTTT	CASSPPSRGQNTIYF
TRBV6-5	TRBD1	15	.	TRBJ1-3	TGTGCCAGCAGCGCATACAGGGGGGCTGGAAACACCATATATTTT	CASSAYRGAGNTIYF
TRBV27	.	11	.	TRBJ2-3	TGTGCCAGCAGCCGCGGTAGAACGCAGTATTTT	CASSRGRTQYF
TRBV2	TRBD1	14	.	TRBJ2-5	TGTGCCAGCATTATGACAGGGGGCAGAGAGACCCAGTACTTC	CASIMTGGRETQYF
TRBV6-1	TRBD1	15	.	TRBJ1-2	TGTGCCAGCAGTGAAGCGCAGGGGGCCGGCTATGGCTACACCTTC	CASSEAQGAGYGYTF
TRBV2	.	14	.	TRBJ2-7	TGTGCCAGCAGGGCGGGTCCTAGCTCCTACGAGCAGTACTTC	CASRAGPSSYEQYF
TRBV10-3	TRBD1	14	.	TRBJ2-7	TGTGCCATCAGAAGGACAGGGGATTCCTACGAGCAGTACTTC	CAIRRTGDSYEQYF
TRBV19	.	13	.	TRBJ2-7	TGTGCCAGTAGTATCAGTTCCTCCTACGAGCAGTACTTC	CASSISSSYEQYF
TRBV11-2	.	11	.	TRBJ2-1	TGTGCCAGCACCATTCTCAATGAGCAGTTCTTC	CASTILNEQFF
TRBV10-1	.	13	.	TRBJ2-2	TGCGCCAGCAGAGGCAGGAACACCGGGGAGCTGTTTTTT	CASRGRNTGELFF
TRBV4-1	TRBD2	17	.	TRBJ2-5	TGCGCCAGCAGCCAATCTTCTCTAGCGGGGGATTTCCAGACCCAGTACTTC	CASSQSSLAGDFQTQYF
TRBV30	.	12	.	TRBJ1-1	TGTGCCTGGAATAGGGGCACAGCCCCCGCTTTCTTT	CAWNRGTAPAFF
TRBV10-1	.	13	.	TRBJ2-7	TGCGCCAGCAGTTCCGGGGAACCCTACGAGCAGTACTTC	CASSSGEPYEQYF
TRBV14	TRBD1	15	.	TRBJ1-1	TGTGCCAGCAGCCCAGGGACAGGTGTCAACACTGAAGCTTTCTTT	CASSPGTGVNTEAFF
TRBV19	.	14	.	TRBJ1-1	TGTGCCAGTAGTCCTTCGACCAGGGGCGCTGAAGCTTTCTTT	CASSPSTRGAEAFF
TRBV5-1	.	15	.	TRBJ1-1	TGCGCCAGCAGCCAGAGTGGGCCTACGAACACTGAAGCTTTCTTT	CASSQSGPTNTEAFF
TRBV7-2	.	14	.	TRBJ2-7	TGTGCCAGCAGCTTTAGCACCAGCAGCTACGAGCAGTACTTC	CASSFSTSSYEQYF
TRBV6-1	.	12	.	TRBJ2-5	TGTGCCAGCAGTGAATCCCGAGAGACCCAGTACTTC	CASSESRETQYF
TRBV10-3	TRBD2	15	.	TRBJ2-7	TGTGCCATCAGTGAACTAGCGGGGGCTCCCTACGAGCAGTACTTC	CAISELAGAPYEQYF
TRBV2	.	12	.	TRBJ2-7	TGTGCCAGCAGAGAACGGAGCTACGAGCAGTACTTC	CASRERSYEQYF
TRBV5-4	TRBD1	16	.	TRBJ1-1	TGTGCCAGCAGCTCCGGCCCCGGGACAGGGCGAACTGAAGCTTTCTTT	CASSSGPGTGRTEAFF
TRBV5-1	TRBD1	14	.	TRBJ2-3	TGCGCCAGCAGCTTAGACAGGGTCCCAGATACGCAGTATTTT	CASSLDRVPDTQYF
TRBV11-3	.	13	.	TRBJ2-7	TGTGCCAGCAGCTTGGTGCCCTTGAACGAGCAGTACTTC	CASSLVPLNEQYF
TRBV28	.	16	.	TRBJ1-2	TGTGCCAGCAGTTTAAGATGGTTCGAGGGAAGCGGTGGCTACACCTTC	CASSLRWFEGSGGYTF
TRBV18	.	14	.	TRBJ1-6	TGTGCCAGCTCACTAGGGAATAGGGCTTCACCCCTCCACTTT	CASSLGNRASPLHF
TRBV29-1	TRBD1	17	.	TRBJ2-6	TGCAGCGTTGGTCTCGGACAGGGAACCTCTGGGGCCAACGTCCTGACTTTC	CSVGLGQGTSGANVLTF
TRBV5-1	TRBD1	14	few	TRBJ1-2	TGCGCCAGCAGCCTGGCAGGGGGCGACTATGGCTACACCTTC	CASSLAGGDYGYTF
TRBV7-2	.	12	once	TRBJ2-7	TGTGCCAGCAGCTTGCCCTCCTACGAGCAGTACTTC	CASSLPSYEQYF
TRBV6-5	TRBD2	15	once	TRBJ2-7	TGTGCCAGCAGTTTAAGACCGGGGGGGAGGTCCGAGCAGTACTTC	CASSLRPGGRSEQYF
TRBV7-3	.	16	.	TRBJ2-7	TGTGCCAGCAGCTCGGACTGGGGGCCCTACTCCTACGAGCAGTACTTC	CASSSDWGPYSYEQYF
TRBV5-6	.	15	.	TRBJ2-7	TGTGCCAGCAGCCTTTACAGGGGGGGCGGTTTTGAGCAGTACTTC	CASSLYRGGGFEQYF